This TCR beta chain was recorded in a study of T cell responses to AZD1222 COVID-19 vaccine (dated by TCRdb to the early 2020s). Describing the broader study: AZD1222 recipients with second doses at about 4 weeks or about 12 weeks were pooled, because spike-specific TCR depth and breadth did not differ between schedules. TCR sequencing was performed for roughly 250 trial participants, of whom some 200 were given two doses of AZD1222 and about 25 were given two doses of MenACWY control vaccine. Trial participants were enrolled by age into 18-55, 56-69 and 70-plus year subgroups, with about 150, 28 and 57 TCR-sequenced participants respectively.

Including the terminal cysteine and phenylalanine, the CDR3 comprises 13 residues. The DNA shown is the 39-base CDR3, in frame from base 1. V loses 5 bases of germline sequence and J loses 3 bases, and the interval between the two ends is 10 bases. The CDR3 regions of human TCRbeta chains were subjected to immunosequencing. The original pipeline was this. TCRs in the repertoires were compared against a reference library of SARS-CoV-2-specific TCRs that had been generated with the MIRA antigen-specificity platform. Breadth meant the fraction of unique TCRs that were SARS-CoV-2-associated, whereas depth meant the fraction of total T cells that were SARS-CoV-2-associated. Using the MIRA data, each spike-specific TCR was mapped to the spike region that the TCR reacts to and placed in a CD4 or CD8 class. Log10-transformed breadth and depth values were compared by one-way ANOVA with Sidak's multiple comparisons tests. As stored in TCRdb, this immuneACCESS dataset retains in-frame rearrangements with V and J assigned. A fraction of the clones does not appear; measured against another copy, unresolved V genes explain less than half of the discrepancy, and the remainder lacks a known reason. That table furnishes V, J and clone size, whereas the DNA furnished D and trimming. The sample data list around 80,000 clones, and 70% to 90% of these were observed just once. The ten largest clones take up about a tenth of the sample.

For this clone: Its recognized antigen is unknown. No base quality values were provided; no much bigger clone lies one nucleotide off.

On the study overall, not on this receptor specifically: Conclusions about previously exposed vaccinees are limited because only five to seven AZD1222 recipients were SARS-CoV-2 seropositive at baseline. Most participants were white British and females outnumbered males, and the authors suggested that clonal diversity may have been underestimated. Because no samples from the day 14 peak response were available, repertoires could be characterized only after the peak T cell response. Reportedly, close to half of the unique spike-specific TCRs recognized epitopes lying outside the regions that are mutated in the B.1.351 and B.1.1.7 variants. The 56-69-year group was small, and its depth increase did not reach significance, likely because of low power. Spike-specific TCR breadth and depth rose significantly after two AZD1222 doses compared with day 0 and with MenACWY recipients. The whole spike protein was spanned by vaccine-associated CD4 TCRs, and dominant responses were seen in regions 160-218 and 743-854.

The time point label corresponds to: baseline before first vaccination. The vaccinee samples were drawn from two UK trials, COV001 and COV002, one of which was a single-blind randomized controlled phase 2/3 trial testing AZD1222 (ChAdOx1 nCoV-19) in healthy adults. Trial participant PBMC samples were collected at day 0 and day 28 after the second dose for TCRbeta chain sequencing. The specimen comprised peripheral blood, sampled on day 0 of AZD1222 vaccination. The chain employs TRBV12-3 or TRBV12-4 and TRBJ1-2; the D gene cannot be resolved reliably. This receptor was taken from an adult in good health. The base sequence is TGTGCCAGCAGTCCCGGGATCGACTATGGCTACACCTTC. Its amino acids are CASSPGIDYGYTF.